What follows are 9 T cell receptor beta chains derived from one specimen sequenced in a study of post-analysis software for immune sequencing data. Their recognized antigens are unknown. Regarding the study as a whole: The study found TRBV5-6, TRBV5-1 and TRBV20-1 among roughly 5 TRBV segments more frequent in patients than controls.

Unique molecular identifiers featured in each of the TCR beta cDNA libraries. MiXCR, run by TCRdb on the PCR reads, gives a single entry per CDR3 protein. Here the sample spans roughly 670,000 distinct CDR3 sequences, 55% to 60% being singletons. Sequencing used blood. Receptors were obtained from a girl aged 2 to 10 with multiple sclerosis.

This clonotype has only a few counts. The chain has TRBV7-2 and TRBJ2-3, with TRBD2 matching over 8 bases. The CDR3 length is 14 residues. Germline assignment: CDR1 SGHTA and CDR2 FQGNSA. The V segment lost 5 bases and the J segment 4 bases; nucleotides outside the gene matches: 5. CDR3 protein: CASSRPGLADTQYF. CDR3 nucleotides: TGTGCCAGCAGCCGACCGGGACTAGCAGATACGCAGTATTTT.

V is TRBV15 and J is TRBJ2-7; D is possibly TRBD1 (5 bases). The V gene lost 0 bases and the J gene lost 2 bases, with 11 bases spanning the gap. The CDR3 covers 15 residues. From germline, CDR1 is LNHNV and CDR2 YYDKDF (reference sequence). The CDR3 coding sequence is TGTGCCACCAGCAGAGAAAAGGGGCTAGCCTACGAGCAGTACTTC. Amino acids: CATSREKGLAYEQYF. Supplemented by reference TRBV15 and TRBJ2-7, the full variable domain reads DAMVIQNPRYQVTQFGKPVTLSCSQTLNHNVMYWYQQKSSQAPKLLFHYYDKDFNNEADTPDNFQSRRPNTSFCFLDIRSPGLGDTAMYLCATSREKGLAYEQYFGPGTRLTVT.

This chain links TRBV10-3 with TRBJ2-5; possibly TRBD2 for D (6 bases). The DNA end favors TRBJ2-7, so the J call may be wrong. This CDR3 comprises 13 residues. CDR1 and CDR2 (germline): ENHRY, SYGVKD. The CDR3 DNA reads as TGTGCCATCGCGACCGGTATGGGGGGCGAGCAGTACTTC. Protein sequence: CAIATGMGGEQYF.

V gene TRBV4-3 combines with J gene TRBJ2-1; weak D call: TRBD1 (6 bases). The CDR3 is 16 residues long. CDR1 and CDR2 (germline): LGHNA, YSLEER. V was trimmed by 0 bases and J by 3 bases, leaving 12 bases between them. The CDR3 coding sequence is TGCGCCAGCAGCCAAGAAGGGGGAACAATCTACAATGAGCAGTTCTTC. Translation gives CASSQEGGTIYNEQFF.

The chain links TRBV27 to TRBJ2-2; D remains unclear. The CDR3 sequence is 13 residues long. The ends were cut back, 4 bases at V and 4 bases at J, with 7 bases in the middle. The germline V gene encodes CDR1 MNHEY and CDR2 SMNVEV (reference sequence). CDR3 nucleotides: TGTGCCAGCAGTTGGGGTGGCACCGGGGAGCTGTTTTTT. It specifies CASSWGGTGELFF.

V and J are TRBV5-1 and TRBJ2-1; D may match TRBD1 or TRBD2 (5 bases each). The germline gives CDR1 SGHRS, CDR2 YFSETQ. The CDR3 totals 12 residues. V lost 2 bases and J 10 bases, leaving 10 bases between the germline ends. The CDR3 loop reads CASSFEWGEQFF. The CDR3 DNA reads TGCGCCAGCAGCTTTGAGTGGGGGGAGCAGTTCTTC.

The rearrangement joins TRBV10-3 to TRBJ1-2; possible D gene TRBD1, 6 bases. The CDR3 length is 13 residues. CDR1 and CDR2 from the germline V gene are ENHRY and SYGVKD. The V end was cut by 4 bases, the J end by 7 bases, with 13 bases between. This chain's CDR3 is CAISGAGAAGYTF. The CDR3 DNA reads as TGTGCCATCAGTGGGGCAGGGGCTGCTGGCTACACCTTC.

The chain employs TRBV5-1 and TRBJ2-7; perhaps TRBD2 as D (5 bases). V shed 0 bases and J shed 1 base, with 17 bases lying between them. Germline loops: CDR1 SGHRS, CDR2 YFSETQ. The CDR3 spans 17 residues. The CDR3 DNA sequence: TGCGCCAGCAGCTTGGACCTGGGCGGGTTCAGTTCCTACGAGCAGTACTTC. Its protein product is CASSLDLGGFSSYEQYF.

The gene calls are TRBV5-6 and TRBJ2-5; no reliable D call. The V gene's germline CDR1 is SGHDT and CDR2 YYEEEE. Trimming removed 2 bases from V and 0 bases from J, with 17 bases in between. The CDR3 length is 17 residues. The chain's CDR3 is CASSLGPDDWNQETQYF. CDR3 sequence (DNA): TGTGCCAGCAGCTTAGGGCCCGATGACTGGAACCAAGAGACCCAGTACTTC.